Presented here are 19 T cell receptor beta chains from one specimen sequenced in a study of graft-versus-host responses after intestinal transplantation. These receptors' antigens are unknown. Some clones are missing from TCRdb's copy, which holds only in-frame ones; the method was immunoSEQ multiplex PCR. The repertoire has about 130,000 clones, roughly 91% of them found once; the top ten carry about 0.2%. The input for sequencing was unstimulated CD4+ T cells sorted from spleen or lymph node cells, taken before intestinal transplant. The receptors derive from a human donor who received an intestinal transplant.

The gene calls are TRBV5-1 and TRBJ2-7; tentatively, D is TRBD1 (7 bases). Per germline, CDR1 SGHRS and CDR2 YFSETQ. The CDR3 spans 14 residues. V was cut by 4 bases and J by 5 bases, with 16 bases left in between. Here the CDR3 reads CASSLAGGINEQYF. CDR3 nucleotide sequence: TGCGCCAGCAGCCTGGCAGGGGGGATCAACGAGCAGTACTTC.

J is TRBJ2-1 and V is TRBV9; TRBD2 is a possible D gene (6 bases). V was pared by 4 bases and J by 2 bases, with 13 bases between. Germline CDR1 SGDLS, CDR2 YYNGEE. The CDR3 spans 15 residues. For the CDR3, the DNA is TGTGCCAGCAGCCCCACGGGGGTGGCCTACAATGAGCAGTTCTTC. This translates into CASSPTGVAYNEQFF.

This sequence joins TRBV10-3 and TRBJ2-7, with a possible D match to TRBD2 (5 bases). Trimming took off 10 bases at V and 3 bases at J, with 25 bases between the two ends. The CDR3 is made up of 16 amino acids. CDR1 ENHRY and CDR2 SYGVKD come from the germline V gene. This CDR3 reads CATTDTSTAGGYEQYF. The DNA for the CDR3 is TGTGCCACCACGGATACCTCGACGGCTGGAGGCTACGAGCAGTACTTC.

The J gene is TRBJ2-1, the V gene TRBV18, with 7 bases lining up with TRBD2. Per the germline V gene, CDR1 is KGHSH and CDR2 is LQKENI. V lost 2 bases and J lost 5; bases outside the gene matches: 6. This CDR3 has 15 residues. CDR3 nucleotide sequence: TGTGCCAGCTCACCAGGGCTAGCGGTGAACAATGAGCAGTTCTTC. Protein product: CASSPGLAVNNEQFF.

The genes are TRBV11-2 and TRBJ2-5; D is uncertain. Trimming left V 6 bases short and J 1 base short, with 6 bases between. The CDR3 has 12 residues. CDR1 and CDR2 from the germline V gene are SGHAT and FQNNGV. The CDR3 region is CASRGFQETQYF. The CDR3 DNA reads TGTGCCAGCAGGGGCTTCCAAGAGACCCAGTACTTC.

DNA for the CDR3: TGTGCCAGCAGTTTATGGAGGGACACTGAAGCTTTCTTT. Translating it yields CASSLWRDTEAFF. The chain joins TRBV27 to TRBJ1-1, with D unresolved. The CDR3 length is 13 residues. Trimming removed 1 base from V and 3 bases from J, with 6 bases in between. Germline lookup yields CDR1 MNHEY and CDR2 SMNVEV (reference sequence).

V and J are TRBV27 and TRBJ1-2, with TRBD1 matching over 7 bases. Trimming at V came to 5 bases and at J to 7 bases, leaving 10 bases not matched to a gene. Germline lookup yields CDR1 MNHEY and CDR2 SMNVEV (reference sequence). This CDR3 region has 14 residues. The CDR3 protein is CASSHTGDTTGYTF. CDR3 bases: TGTGCCAGCAGTCACACAGGGGATACGACTGGCTACACCTTC.

The chain links TRBV20-1 to TRBJ2-7; 8 bases agree with TRBD1. The CDR3 runs 11 residues. From germline, CDR1 is DFQATT and CDR2 SNEGSKA (reference sequence). V was clipped by 4 bases and J by 12 bases; unmatched bases: 8. CDR3 loop: CSANKDRVRYF. The DNA of the CDR3 is TGCAGTGCTAACAAGGACAGGGTTCGGTACTTC.

This sequence joins TRBV6-1 and TRBJ1-2; 8 bases map to TRBD1. Losses at the gene ends were 7 bases for V and 7 bases for J; bases not matched to a gene: 11. The CDR3 has 14 residues. The germline V gene encodes CDR1 MNHNS and CDR2 SASEGT. This CDR3 is CASTLGDRPPGYTF. In DNA, the CDR3 is TGTGCCAGCACCCTAGGGGACAGGCCCCCTGGCTACACCTTC.

CDR3 in DNA: TGTGCCAGCAGCGAATCTAGCGGGAGGTACGAGACCCAGTACTTC. Protein sequence: CASSESSGRYETQYF. J is TRBJ2-5 and V is TRBV5-4, with 11 nucleotides matching TRBD2. V shed 4 bases, J shed 5 bases, and the junction held 7 bases outside the gene matches. CDR3 length equals 15 residues. The germline V gene encodes CDR1 SGHNT and CDR2 YYREEE (reference sequence).

Here the CDR3 reads CASSLALGQLYGYTF. In DNA form, the CDR3 reads TGTGCCAGCAGCCTAGCCCTGGGACAGCTCTATGGCTACACCTTC. The rearrangement uses TRBV28 and TRBJ1-2, with 7 nucleotides matching TRBD1. CDR3 length equals 15 residues. Germline lookup yields CDR1 MDHEN and CDR2 SYDVKM. V was clipped by 6 bases and J by 4 bases; unmatched bases: 11.

This clone was seen only a few times. The V gene is TRBV28, the J gene TRBJ2-7; tentative D call: TRBD2 (6 bases). Germline V gene lookup returns CDR1 MDHEN and CDR2 SYDVKM. With 6 bases removed from V and 3 bases from J, the gap between germline ends came to 12 bases. The CDR3 consists of 13 residues. The CDR3 region has the DNA TGTGCCAGCAGCCCCGGAGGGATCTACGAGCAGTACTTC. Amino acids: CASSPGGIYEQYF.

The chain joins TRBV28 to TRBJ1-1, with 7 bases fitting TRBD1. Germline CDR1 reads MDHEN; CDR2 reads SYDVKM. The CDR3 contains 16 residues. The ends lost 5 bases at V and 0 bases at J; junction bases unmatched: 9. The CDR3 loop reads CASSPPGQPMNTEAFF. CDR3 coding DNA: TGTGCCAGCAGTCCCCCGGGACAGCCGATGAACACTGAAGCTTTCTTT. The entire variable domain, with the rest obtained from reference TRBV28 and TRBJ1-1, is as follows: DVKVTQSSRYLVKRTGEKVFLECVQDMDHENMFWYRQDPGLGLRLIYFSYDVKMKEKGDIPEGYSVSREKKERFSLILESASTNQTSMYLCASSPPGQPMNTEAFFGQGTRLTVV.

The rearrangement joins TRBV6-1 to TRBJ2-2; 8 nucleotides align to TRBD1. CDR3 length equals 15 residues. Trimming took 6 bases from V and 5 from J; bases not matched to a gene: 8. Germline assignment: CDR1 MNHNS and CDR2 SASEGT. CDR3 nucleotides: TGTGCCAGCAGCGCCGGGACAGGTTCAACCGGGGAGCTGTTTTTT. Its translation is CASSAGTGSTGELFF.

The chain is built from TRBV7-6 and TRBJ2-7, with D unclear. Per germline, CDR1 SGHVS and CDR2 FNYEAQ. The CDR3 has 12 residues. Trimming shortened V by 2 bases and J by 4 bases, and 6 bases separated the two germline ends. Written as DNA, the CDR3 is TGTGCCAGCAGCTTAACCCAGTACGAGCAGTACTTC. It yields the protein CASSLTQYEQYF.

The chain has TRBV15 and TRBJ2-7, with D possibly matching TRBD2 (5 bases). V lost 10 bases and J lost 4, with 20 bases in between. The germline gives CDR1 LNHNV, CDR2 YYDKDF (reference sequence). The CDR3 is 14 residues long. The DNA for the CDR3 is TGTGCCATTGCACCGGGGAACCGGCGGTACGAGCAGTACTTC. Protein product: CAIAPGNRRYEQYF.

This clone was recorded only once. The gene calls are TRBV5-1 and TRBJ2-4; no firm D call. Germline assignment: CDR1 SGHRS and CDR2 YFSETQ. This CDR3 contains 16 residues. V was clipped by 0 bases and J by 0 bases, with 10 bases between them. The CDR3 spells CASSLGDEVAKNIQYF. The CDR3 DNA sequence: TGCGCCAGCAGCTTGGGGGATGAAGTAGCCAAAAACATTCAGTACTTC.

The CDR3, as DNA: TGTGCCAGCAGTGGGACAACGAATCCGGCAGATACGCAGTATTTT. Protein sequence: CASSGTTNPADTQYF. This sequence joins TRBV2 and TRBJ2-3; TRBD1 might be the D (5 bases). CDR3 length equals 15 residues. Germline-derived CDR1 and CDR2 are SNHLY and FYNNEI. V lost 4 bases to trimming and J lost 4 bases, with 15 bases between them.

The chain links TRBV7-9 to TRBJ2-5, with D possibly matching TRBD1 (6 bases). TRBJ2-7 matches the DNA end more closely, so the J call is doubtful. The CDR3 sequence is 15 residues long. Germline CDR1 SEHNR, CDR2 FQNEAQ (reference sequence). CDR3 DNA sequence: TGTGCCAGCAGCCTCGGGACACCAGGTACCTACGAGCAGTACTTC. As protein: CASSLGTPGTYEQYF.